Shown below are 15 T cell receptor beta chains from a single sample sequenced in a study of T cell responses to AZD1222 COVID-19 vaccine. TCRdb's copy holds only in-frame clones and misses some; the assay was immunoSEQ multiplex PCR. The sample lists approximately 200,000 clones, 90% to 95% seen once, with about 9.2% in the top ten. This specimen was peripheral blood, taken on day 0 of AZD1222 vaccination. The source is an adult in good health.

The CDR3 nucleotides are TGTGCCAGCAGCTCGCCCATTTTGGATACGCAGTATTTT. It encodes CASSSPILDTQYF. This chain uses TRBV11-3 with TRBJ2-3; D not certain. Germline CDR1 and CDR2: SGHNT and YENEEA. Trimming took 4 bases from V and 6 from J, leaving 11 bases between them. The CDR3 loop spans 13 amino acids.

The rearrangement uses TRBV9 and TRBJ2-3; 12 nucleotides agree with TRBD2. The CDR3 length is 17 residues. CDR1 is SGDLS, CDR2 YYNGEE, per germline. V lost 2 bases to trimming and J lost 0 bases; unmatched junction nucleotides: 4. CDR3 residues: CASSVSGTSGSTDTQYF. The DNA of the CDR3 is TGTGCCAGCAGCGTGTCCGGGACTAGCGGGAGCACAGATACGCAGTATTTT. Full variable domain (missing parts from reference TRBV9 and TRBJ2-3): DSGVTQTPKHLITATGQRVTLRCSPRSGDLSVYWYQQSLDQGLQFLIQYYNGEERAKGNILERFSAQQFPDLHSELNLSSLELGDSALYFCASSVSGTSGSTDTQYFGPGTRLTVL.

V and J are TRBV5-8 and TRBJ2-7; the match to TRBD1 covers 8 bases. CDR3 length: 14 residues. Germline values: CDR1 SGHTS, CDR2 YDEGEE. V shed 0 bases and J 4 bases; nucleotides not matched to a gene: 3. The CDR3 region is CASSLDRGTYEQYF. The CDR3 DNA reads as TGTGCCAGCAGCTTGGACAGGGGGACATACGAGCAGTACTTC. Supplemented by reference TRBV5-8 and TRBJ2-7, the full variable domain reads EAGVTQSPTHLIKTRGQQATLRCSPISGHTSVYWYQQALGLGLQFLLWYDEGEERNRGNFPPRFSGRQFPNYSSELNVNALELEDSALYLCASSLDRGTYEQYFGPGTRLTVT.

The rearrangement uses TRBV5-4 and TRBJ2-7; 8 bases line up with TRBD1. The length of the CDR3 is 16 residues. The trim removed 0 bases at V and 3 bases at J, leaving 8 bases unmatched. Germline CDR1 is SGHNT and CDR2 is YYREEE (reference sequence). The CDR3 here is CASSLAPDRDNYEQYF. CDR3 in DNA: TGTGCCAGCAGCTTGGCCCCGGACAGGGACAACTACGAGCAGTACTTC.

The chain combines TRBV6-4 with TRBJ2-1; D gene uncertain. This CDR3 comprises 11 residues. The germline CDR1 and CDR2 sequences are MRHNA and SNTAGT. The V gene lost 8 bases and the J gene lost 7 bases, with 9 bases spanning the gap. The CDR3 sequence: CASGWRNEQFF. The CDR3 region has the DNA TGTGCCAGCGGTTGGCGGAATGAGCAGTTCTTC.

V and J are TRBV2 and TRBJ1-5; 7 nucleotides agree with TRBD1. V lost 3 bases to trimming and J lost 0 bases; unmatched junction nucleotides: 5. This CDR3 has 16 amino acids. Germline loops: CDR1 SNHLY, CDR2 FYNNEI. The CDR3 bases are TGTGCCAGCAGTGATACAGGGGCCGATAGCAATCAGCCCCAGCATTTT. This codes for CASSDTGADSNQPQHF.

V usage is TRBV30 and J usage is TRBJ2-1, with a tentative D call TRBD2 (5 bases). V shed 6 bases and J shed 6 bases, with 18 bases lying between them. Germline V gene lookup returns CDR1 GTSNPN and CDR2 SVGIG (reference sequence). This CDR3 has 14 residues. The CDR3, as DNA: TGTGCCTGCAAACTAGGACCCCGGTTCAATGAGCAGTTCTTC. Protein: CACKLGPRFNEQFF.

The chain combines TRBV21-1 with TRBJ2-7; the D call of TRBD2 is as the table states it, not checked on the DNA. TRBV21-1 is a documented pseudogene. This CDR3 spans 22 amino acids. The CDR3 loop is CASSKWKNRQGTSGRAIYEQYF. CDR3 nucleotide sequence: TGTGCCAGCAGCAAGTGGAAAAACAGACAGGGGACTAGCGGGAGGGCCATCTACGAGCAGTACTTC.

CDR3 DNA sequence: TGCGCCAGCAGCTTGGACAGGGACAATTCACCCCTCCACTTT. Translated: CASSLDRDNSPLHF. The rearrangement joins TRBV5-1 to TRBJ1-6; TRBD1 might be the D (6 bases). The V end lost 0 bases, the J end lost 7 bases, and 8 bases lay between the germline ends. This CDR3 region has 14 residues. Germline V gene data show CDR1 as SGHRS and CDR2 as YFSETQ.

J is TRBJ1-2 and V is TRBV30; tentatively, D is TRBD1 (6 bases). The CDR3 runs 13 residues. The ends were cut back, 0 bases at V and 4 bases at J, with 9 bases in the middle. Germline lookup yields CDR1 GTSNPN and CDR2 SVGIG (reference sequence). The CDR3 reads CAWSVRGIYGYTF. CDR3 coding DNA: TGTGCCTGGAGTGTTAGGGGGATCTATGGCTACACCTTC.

The rearrangement joins TRBV7-9 to TRBJ2-7; D not resolved. The V end lost 1 base, the J end lost 6 bases, and 7 bases lay between the germline ends. Germline CDR1 SEHNR, CDR2 FQNEAQ (reference sequence). This CDR3 has 12 amino acids. The CDR3 spells CASSLGVSEQYF. The CDR3 DNA follows: TGTGCCAGCAGCTTAGGGGTGTCCGAGCAGTACTTC.

This clone appeared a single time. The J gene is TRBJ1-6, the V gene TRBV11-2; perhaps TRBD1 as D (6 bases). In germline, CDR1 is SGHAT, CDR2 FQNNGV. The CDR3 covers 14 residues. V was pared by 5 bases and J by 7 bases, with 12 bases between. This CDR3 reads CASSQTGPNSPLHF. The CDR3 DNA is TGTGCCAGCAGCCAAACAGGGCCCAATTCACCCCTCCACTTT.

This rearrangement joins TRBV4-1 to TRBJ2-5; no clear D gene. The CDR3 extends over 15 amino acids. Trimming stripped 0 bases from V and 2 bases from J, with 10 bases between. The V gene's germline CDR1 is MGHRA and CDR2 YSYEKL. The CDR3 is CASSQDGVQQETQYF. DNA of the CDR3: TGCGCCAGCAGCCAAGATGGTGTACAGCAAGAGACCCAGTACTTC.

The chain combines TRBV5-4 with TRBJ1-3; D unclear. V was pared by 0 bases and J by 0 bases, with 7 bases between. This CDR3 is built from 15 residues. The germline gives CDR1 SGHNT, CDR2 YYREEE (reference sequence). Here the CDR3 reads CASSLDTSSGNTIYF. The CDR3 DNA is TGTGCCAGCAGCTTGGATACGAGCTCTGGAAACACCATATATTTT.

The chain employs TRBV6-5 and TRBJ1-4; a possible D gene is TRBD1 (5 bases). The length of the CDR3 is 13 residues. V lost 6 bases and J lost 5, with 10 bases in between. The germline CDR1 and CDR2 sequences are MNHEY and SVGAGI. Here the CDR3 reads CASRRGPNEKLFF. CDR3 nucleotide sequence: TGTGCCAGCAGAAGGGGCCCCAATGAAAAACTGTTTTTT.